The clone carrying this TCR beta chain was observed many times. The data were obtained in a study of naive and memory T cell subsets. CD4+ T cell IFNgamma after overnight CMV lysate exposure gave donor CMV status. The CDR3 consists of 14 residues. Germline CDR1 LGHNA, CDR2 YNFKEQ. The V gene lost 4 bases and the J gene lost 5 bases, with 11 bases spanning the gap. An equimolar mix of two oligonucleotides served as the beta constant-region primer for TRBC1 and TRBC2. TCRdb called the UMI-ligation and nested PCR reads again in MiXCR, with one record for every CDR3 protein. This sample carries 75,000 to 85,000 distinct CDR3 sequences, under 15% of them seen once, and the ten largest clones take approximately 0.94%.

Source material: central memory CD4+ T cells from blood. The sequence derives from a human donor in good health. This chain uses TRBV4-2 with TRBJ2-2; D call uncertain. The CDR3 protein is CASSPWMFTGELFF. The CDR3 DNA sequence: TGTGCCAGCAGCCCCTGGATGTTTACCGGGGAGCTGTTTTTT.